This T cell receptor (beta chain) was retrieved from a study of graft-versus-host responses after intestinal transplantation. The overall study: Recipients got multivisceral, liver-intestinal, or isolated intestinal transplants. Every recipient underwent anti-thymocyte globulin induction, then tacrolimus and steroids for around three years.

General study points: Maximum circulating GvH clone levels tracked with early post-transplant HvG decreases.

Data came from immunoSEQ multiplex PCR; TCRdb stores just in-frame clones and leaves some out. The sample has roughly 89,000 clones, 91% seen once. This clone came up a few times. The antigen is undetermined. Trimming took 5 bases from V and 1 from J, leaving 9 bases between them. Germline V CDR1 and CDR2: MNHEY, SVGAGI. The CDR3 sequence is 14 residues long. This specimen was unstimulated CD4+ T cells sorted from spleen or lymph node cells, taken before intestinal transplant. The sequence was obtained from a human donor who received an intestinal transplant. The chain employs TRBV6-5 and TRBJ2-1, with no clear D. CDR3 sequence reads: CASSRSGSYNEQFF. In nucleotides, the CDR3 is TGTGCCAGCAGTAGGAGTGGTTCCTACAATGAGCAGTTCTTC.